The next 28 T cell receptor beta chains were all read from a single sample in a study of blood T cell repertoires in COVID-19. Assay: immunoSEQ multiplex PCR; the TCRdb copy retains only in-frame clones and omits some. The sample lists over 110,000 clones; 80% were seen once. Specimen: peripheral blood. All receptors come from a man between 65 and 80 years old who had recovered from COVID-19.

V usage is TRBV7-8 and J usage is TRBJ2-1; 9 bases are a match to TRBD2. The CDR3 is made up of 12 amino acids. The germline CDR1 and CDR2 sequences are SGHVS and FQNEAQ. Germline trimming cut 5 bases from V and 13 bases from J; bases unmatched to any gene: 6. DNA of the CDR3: TGTGCCAGCAGCCTAACCGGGACTAGCCAGTTCTTC. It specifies CASSLTGTSQFF.

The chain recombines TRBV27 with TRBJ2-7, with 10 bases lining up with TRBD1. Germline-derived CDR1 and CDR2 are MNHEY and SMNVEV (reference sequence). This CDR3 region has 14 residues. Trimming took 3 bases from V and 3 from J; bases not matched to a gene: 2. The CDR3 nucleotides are TGTGCCAGCAGTTTTGGGACAGGGGTCTACGAGCAGTACTTC. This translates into CASSFGTGVYEQYF.

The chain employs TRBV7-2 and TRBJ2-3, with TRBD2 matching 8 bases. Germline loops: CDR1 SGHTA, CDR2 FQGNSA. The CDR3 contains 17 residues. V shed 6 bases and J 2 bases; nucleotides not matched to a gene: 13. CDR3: CASSGSGQRENTDTQYF. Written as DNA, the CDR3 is TGTGCCAGCAGTGGGTCCGGCCAGCGGGAGAACACAGATACGCAGTATTTT.

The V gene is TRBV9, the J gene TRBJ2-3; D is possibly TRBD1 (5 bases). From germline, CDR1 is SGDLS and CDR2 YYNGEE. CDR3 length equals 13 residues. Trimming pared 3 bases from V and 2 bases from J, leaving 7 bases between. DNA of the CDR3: TGTGCCAGCAGCGCGACAGACACAGATACGCAGTATTTT. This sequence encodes CASSATDTDTQYF.

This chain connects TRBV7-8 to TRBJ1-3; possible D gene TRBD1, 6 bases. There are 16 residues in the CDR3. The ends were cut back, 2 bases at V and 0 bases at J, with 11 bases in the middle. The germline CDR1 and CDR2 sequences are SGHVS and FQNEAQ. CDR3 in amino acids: CASSLWTALSGNTIYF. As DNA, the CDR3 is TGTGCCAGCAGCTTATGGACAGCCCTCTCTGGAAACACCATATATTTT.

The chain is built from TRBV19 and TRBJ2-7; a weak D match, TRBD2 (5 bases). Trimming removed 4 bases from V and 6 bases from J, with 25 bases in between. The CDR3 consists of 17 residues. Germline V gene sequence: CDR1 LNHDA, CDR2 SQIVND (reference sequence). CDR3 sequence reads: CASSTLRGITYPSEQYF. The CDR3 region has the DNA TGTGCCAGTAGTACGCTACGAGGGATCACCTACCCCTCCGAGCAGTACTTC.

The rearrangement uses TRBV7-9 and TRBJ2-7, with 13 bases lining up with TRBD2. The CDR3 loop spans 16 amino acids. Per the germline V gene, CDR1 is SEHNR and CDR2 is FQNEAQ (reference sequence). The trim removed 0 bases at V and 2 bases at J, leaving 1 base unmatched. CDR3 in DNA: TGTGCCAGCAGCTTAGCACTAGCGGGAGGGACCTACGAGCAGTACTTC. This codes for CASSLALAGGTYEQYF.

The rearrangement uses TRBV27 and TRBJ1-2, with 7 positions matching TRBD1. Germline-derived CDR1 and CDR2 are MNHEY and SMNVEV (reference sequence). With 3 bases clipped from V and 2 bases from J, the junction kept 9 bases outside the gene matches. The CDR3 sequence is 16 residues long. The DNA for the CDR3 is TGTGCCAGCAGTTTTTTCAGCAGGGGGATAAACTATGGCTACACCTTC. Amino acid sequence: CASSFFSRGINYGYTF.

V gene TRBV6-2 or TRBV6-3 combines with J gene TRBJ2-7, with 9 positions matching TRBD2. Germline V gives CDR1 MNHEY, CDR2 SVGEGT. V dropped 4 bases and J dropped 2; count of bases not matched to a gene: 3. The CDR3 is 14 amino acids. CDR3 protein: CASSSAGGAYEQYF. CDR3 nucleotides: TGTGCCAGCAGTTCAGCGGGAGGAGCCTACGAGCAGTACTTC.

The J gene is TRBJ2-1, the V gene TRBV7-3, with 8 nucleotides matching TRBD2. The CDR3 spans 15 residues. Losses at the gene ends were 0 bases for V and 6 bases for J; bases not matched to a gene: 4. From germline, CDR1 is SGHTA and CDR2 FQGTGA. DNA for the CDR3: TGTGCCAGCAGCTTAACGGGACTAGGCCTCAATGAGCAGTTCTTC. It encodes CASSLTGLGLNEQFF. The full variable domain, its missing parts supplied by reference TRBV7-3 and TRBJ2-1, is GAGVSQTPSNKVTEKGKYVELRCDPISGHTALYWYRQSLGQGPEFLIYFQGTGAADDSGLPNDRFFAVRPEGSVSTLKIQRTERGDSAVYLCASSLTGLGLNEQFFGPGTRLTVL.

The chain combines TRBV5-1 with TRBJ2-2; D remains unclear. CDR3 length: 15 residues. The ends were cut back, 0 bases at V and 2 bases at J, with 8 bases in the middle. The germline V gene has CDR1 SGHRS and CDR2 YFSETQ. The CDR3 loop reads CASSLVQPNTGELFF. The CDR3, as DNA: TGCGCCAGCAGCTTGGTACAGCCCAACACCGGGGAGCTGTTTTTT. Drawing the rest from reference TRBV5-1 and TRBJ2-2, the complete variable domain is KAGVTQTPRYLIKTRGQQVTLSCSPISGHRSVSWYQQTPGQGLQFLFEYFSETQRNKGNFPGRFSGRQFSNSRSEMNVSTLELGDSALYLCASSLVQPNTGELFFGEGSRLTVL.

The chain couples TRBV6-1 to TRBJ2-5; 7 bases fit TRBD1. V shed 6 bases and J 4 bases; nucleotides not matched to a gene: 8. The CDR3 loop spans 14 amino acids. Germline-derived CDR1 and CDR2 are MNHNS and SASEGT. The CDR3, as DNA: TGTGCCAGCAGATCGACAGGGAAATTAGAGACCCAGTACTTC. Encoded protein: CASRSTGKLETQYF.

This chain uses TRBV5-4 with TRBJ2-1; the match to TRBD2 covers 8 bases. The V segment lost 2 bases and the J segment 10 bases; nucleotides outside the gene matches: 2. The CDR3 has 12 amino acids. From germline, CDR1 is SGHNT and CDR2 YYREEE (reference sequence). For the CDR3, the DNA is TGTGCCAGCAGCTTTCCGGGGGGGGAGCAGTTCTTC. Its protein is CASSFPGGEQFF.

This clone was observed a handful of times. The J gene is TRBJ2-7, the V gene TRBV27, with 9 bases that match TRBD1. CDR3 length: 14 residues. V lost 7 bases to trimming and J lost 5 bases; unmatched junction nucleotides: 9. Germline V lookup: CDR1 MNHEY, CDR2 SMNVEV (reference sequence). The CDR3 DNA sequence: TGTGCCAGCAACCCCTGGGACAGGGAGGACGAGCAGTACTTC. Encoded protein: CASNPWDREDEQYF.

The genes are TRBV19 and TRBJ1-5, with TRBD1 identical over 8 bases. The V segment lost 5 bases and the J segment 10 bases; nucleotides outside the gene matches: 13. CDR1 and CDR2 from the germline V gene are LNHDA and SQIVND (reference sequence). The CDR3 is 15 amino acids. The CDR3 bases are TGTGCCAGTAGTTTGTGGACAGGGAGCAATCTTCCCCAGCATTTT. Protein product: CASSLWTGSNLPQHF.

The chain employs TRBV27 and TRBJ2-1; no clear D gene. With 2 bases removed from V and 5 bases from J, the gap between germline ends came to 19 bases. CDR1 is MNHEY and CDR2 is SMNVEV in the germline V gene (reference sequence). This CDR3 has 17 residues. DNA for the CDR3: TGTGCCAGCAGTTTAGGGCCCGGCTACAATATACACAATGAGCAGTTCTTC. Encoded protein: CASSLGPGYNIHNEQFF.

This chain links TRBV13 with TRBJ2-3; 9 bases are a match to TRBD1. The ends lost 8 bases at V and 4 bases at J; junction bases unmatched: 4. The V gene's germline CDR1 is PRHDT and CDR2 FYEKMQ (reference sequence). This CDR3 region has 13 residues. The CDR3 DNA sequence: TGTGCCAGCGGGGACAGGGCCGCAGATACGCAGTATTTT. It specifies CASGDRAADTQYF.

CDR3 amino acids: CASSIASSTQYF. In DNA, the CDR3 is TGTGCCAGTAGTATAGCAAGTAGTACGCAGTATTTT. The J gene is TRBJ2-3, the V gene TRBV19; no clear D gene. Germline CDR1 and CDR2: LNHDA and SQIVND (reference sequence). Trimming pared 1 base from V and 8 bases from J, leaving 7 bases between. There are 12 residues in the CDR3.

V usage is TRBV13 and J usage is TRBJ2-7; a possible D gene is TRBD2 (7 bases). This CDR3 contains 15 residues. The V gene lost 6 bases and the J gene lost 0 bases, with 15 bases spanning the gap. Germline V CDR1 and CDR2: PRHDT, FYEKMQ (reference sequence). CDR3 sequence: CASRRRGGPSYEQYF. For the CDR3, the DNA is TGTGCCAGCAGACGCCGCGGGGGCCCCTCCTACGAGCAGTACTTC.

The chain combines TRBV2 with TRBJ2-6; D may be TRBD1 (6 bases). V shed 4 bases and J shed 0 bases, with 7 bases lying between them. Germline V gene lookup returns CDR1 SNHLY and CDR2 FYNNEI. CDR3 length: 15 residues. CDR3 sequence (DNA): TGTGCCAGCAGTGTAGGGGGCTCTGGGGCCAACGTCCTGACTTTC. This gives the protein CASSVGGSGANVLTF.

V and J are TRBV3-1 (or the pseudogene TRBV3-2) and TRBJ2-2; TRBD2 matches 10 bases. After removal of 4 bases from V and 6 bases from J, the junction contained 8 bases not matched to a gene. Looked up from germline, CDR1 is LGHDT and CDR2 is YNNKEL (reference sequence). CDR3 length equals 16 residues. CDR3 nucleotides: TGTGCCAGCAGCCCGTCTAGCGGGAGTCCGTCCGGGGAGCTGTTTTTT. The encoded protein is CASSPSSGSPSGELFF.

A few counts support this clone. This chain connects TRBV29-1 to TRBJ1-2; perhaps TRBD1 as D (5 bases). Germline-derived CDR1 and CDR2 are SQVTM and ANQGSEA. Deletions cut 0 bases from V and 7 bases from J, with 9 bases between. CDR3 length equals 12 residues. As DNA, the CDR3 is TGCAGCGTTGAAGAAGGGGCAGGTGGCTACACCTTC. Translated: CSVEEGAGGYTF.

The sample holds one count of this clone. CDR3 in DNA: TGTGCCAGCAGCCTCCAAGCGGGAACTTCCAATGAGCAGTTCTTC. It translates to CASSLQAGTSNEQFF. The V call is TRBV11-2, the J call TRBJ2-1; 7 bases are shared with TRBD2. The CDR3 has 15 amino acids. V lost 5 bases, J lost 6 bases, and 10 bases stayed unmatched. The germline V gene has CDR1 SGHAT and CDR2 FQNNGV.

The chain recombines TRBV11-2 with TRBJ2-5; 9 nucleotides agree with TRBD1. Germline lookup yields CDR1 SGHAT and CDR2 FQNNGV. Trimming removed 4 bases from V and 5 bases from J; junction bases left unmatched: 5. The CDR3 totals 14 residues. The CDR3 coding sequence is TGTGCCAGCAGCTCTTACAGGGGGCTGGAGACCCAGTACTTC. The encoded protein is CASSSYRGLETQYF. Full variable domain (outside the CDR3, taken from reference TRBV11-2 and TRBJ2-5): EAGVAQSPRYKIIEKRQSVAFWCNPISGHATLYWYQQILGQGPKLLIQFQNNGVVDDSQLPKDRFSAERLKGVDSTLKIQPAKLEDSAVYLCASSSYRGLETQYFGPGTRLLVL.

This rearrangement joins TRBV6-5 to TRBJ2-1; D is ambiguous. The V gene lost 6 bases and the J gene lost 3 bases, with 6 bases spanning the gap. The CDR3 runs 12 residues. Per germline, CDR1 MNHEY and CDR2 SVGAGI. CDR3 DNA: TGTGCCAGCAGGAGACTCTACAATGAGCAGTTCTTC. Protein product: CASRRLYNEQFF.

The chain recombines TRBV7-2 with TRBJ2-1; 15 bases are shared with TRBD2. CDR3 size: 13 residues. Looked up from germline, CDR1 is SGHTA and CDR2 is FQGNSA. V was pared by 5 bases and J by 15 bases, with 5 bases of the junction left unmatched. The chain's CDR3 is CASSTSGLAGGFF. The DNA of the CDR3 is TGTGCCAGCAGCACCTCGGGACTAGCGGGAGGGTTCTTC.

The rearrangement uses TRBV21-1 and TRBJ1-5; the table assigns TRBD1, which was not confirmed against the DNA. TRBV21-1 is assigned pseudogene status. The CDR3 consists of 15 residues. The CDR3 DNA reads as TGTGCCAGCAGCAAAGGCCGGCAGGGAAATCAGCCCCAGCATTTT. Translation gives CASSKGRQGNQPQHF.

As DNA, the CDR3 is TGTGCCAGCAGCCGTACTAGCGGAGCCTACAATGAGCAGTTCTTC. Protein sequence: CASSRTSGAYNEQFF. This chain joins TRBV3-1 (or the pseudogene TRBV3-2) and TRBJ2-1; TRBD2 agrees at 8 bases. The V and J ends lost 4 bases and 2 bases, in that order; junction bases with no gene match: 4. The CDR3 contains 15 residues. The germline gives CDR1 LGHDT, CDR2 YNNKEL (reference sequence).